Below are 5 T cell receptor beta chains sequenced from a single sample in a study of blood T cells in healthy people across ages. Alongside a J-beta primer mix, a sample-barcoded 5' primer served in a second PCR lasting about 7 to 12 cycles. TCRdb re-derived calls from the 5' RACE reads in MiXCR, one entry per CDR3 protein. The top ten hold approximately 30% of the sample, which has roughly 860,000 distinct CDR3 sequences, 62% seen once. Sequencing was performed on blood. The receptors stem from a man aged 30 to 45 in good health.

This clonotype was observed once. This sequence joins TRBV27 and TRBJ2-1; 8 bases are a match to TRBD2. Germline CDR1 is MNHEY and CDR2 is SMNVEV (reference sequence). The CDR3 extends over 19 amino acids. The junction had 16 bases not matched to a gene; V was cut back by 6 bases and J by 0 bases. DNA for the CDR3: TGTGCCAGCAGCTCAATAGCGGGGTCCTCCTTCAGCTCCTACAATGAGCAGTTCTTC. It encodes CASSSIAGSSFSSYNEQFF.

This sequence joins TRBV12-3 or TRBV12-4 and TRBJ2-1; 9 bases are a match to TRBD1. V trimming: 5 bases; J trimming: 1 base; junction bases outside the gene matches: 18. This CDR3 is 20 amino acids long. The CDR3 loop is CASSPAPGQGSQGSYNEQFF. The CDR3 coding sequence is TGTGCCAGCAGTCCCGCGCCGGGACAGGGAAGCCAAGGTTCCTACAATGAGCAGTTCTTC.

The sample holds one count of this clonotype. The J gene is TRBJ2-6, the V gene TRBV1. TRBV1 has pseudogene status. The CDR3 loop spans 18 amino acids. This CDR3 is CTSSQDKPRPSGANVLTF. The CDR3 nucleotides are TGCACCAGCAGCCAAGATAAGCCCCGGCCCTCTGGGGCCAACGTCCTGACTTTC.

This rearrangement joins TRBV4-2 to TRBJ2-2, with 11 bases that match TRBD2. The V and J ends lost 1 base and 7 bases, in that order; junction bases with no gene match: 5. The CDR3 sequence is 16 residues long. Germline-derived CDR1 and CDR2 are LGHNA and YNFKEQ. CDR3 amino acids: CASSQGTSGRVGELFF. CDR3 DNA: TGTGCCAGCAGCCAAGGGACTAGCGGGCGGGTCGGGGAGCTGTTTTTT.

V usage is TRBV4-3 and J usage is TRBJ2-7; no clear D gene. CDR1 and CDR2 (germline): LGHNA, YSLEER. The CDR3 runs 14 residues. Deletions cut 0 bases from V and 2 bases from J, with 8 bases between. The CDR3 DNA sequence: TGCGCCAGCAGCCAAGATCGGATCACCTACGAGCAGTACTTC. Protein product: CASSQDRITYEQYF.